This T cell receptor (beta chain) was found in a study of a mutant IDH1 vaccine in newly diagnosed glioma. The wider study: Treated patients showed a male proportion of roughly 62%, a female proportion of 37.5%, and a mean age of roughly 40 years. Earlier therapy was either radiotherapy, temozolomide, or both, and most got both.

The data were produced by immunoSEQ multiplex PCR, yet TCRdb's version contains in-frame clones alone and is incomplete. The sample has about 36,000 clones; around 78% are singletons. A single count supports this clone. As to time point: baseline, week 1 (first vaccination visit). Treatment meaning: pre-vaccination baseline after standard-of-care therapy. Germline V gene data show CDR1 as GTSNPN and CDR2 as SVGIG (reference sequence). This CDR3 has 14 residues. V trimming: 3 bases; J trimming: 7 bases; junction bases outside the gene matches: 5. The chain uses TRBV30 and TRBJ2-4; 11 nucleotides line up with TRBD1. The origin of this receptor is a man in his forties or fifties with glioma. Some clones in this sample may be carry-over from other donors' samples. The input for sequencing was PBMCs, taken from a glioma patient treated with radiotherapy, temozolomide or both. The CDR3 coding sequence is TGTGCCTGGAGGATTAGGGACAGGGGGAACATTCAGTACTTC. Amino acids: CAWRIRDRGNIQYF.